This T cell receptor (beta chain) stems from a study of cytomegalovirus exposure and HLA in healthy donors. The PCR used 60 Vbeta and 13 Jbeta primers. TCRdb's copy holds only in-frame clones and misses some; the assay was immunoSEQ multiplex PCR. The profile covers tens of thousands of clones, with 70% to 85% appearing a single time and less than 7% taken by the ten largest. V was pared by 0 bases and J by 12 bases, with 12 bases between. CDR1 is SGHDN, CDR2 FVKESK, per germline. This CDR3 spans 12 amino acids. This rearrangement joins TRBV14 to TRBJ2-7; D gene unclear. The origin of this receptor is a man in his thirties or forties in good health and CMV-seronegative. Sequenced: PBMCs. The CDR3 DNA is TGTGCCAGCAGCCAAGAGCCCAAGAAGCCGTACTTC. The encoded protein is CASSQEPKKPYF.